The entry that follows covers one T cell receptor beta chain sequence. The data originate from a study of shared clonotypes between healthy human individuals. Assay: immunoSEQ multiplex PCR; the TCRdb copy retains only in-frame clones and omits some. Of around 2.3 million clones listed, approximately 94% are singletons. Germline loops: CDR1 MGHRA, CDR2 YSYEKL. Losses at the gene ends were 3 bases for V and 0 bases for J; bases not matched to a gene: 10. The CDR3 contains 18 residues. Sequencing input: naive CD4+ T cells sorted from blood. Subset described: CD45RA+ positively selected. This sequence was found in a young man in good health. This rearrangement joins TRBV4-1 to TRBJ2-3; 9 bases are shared with TRBD2. The CDR3 spells CASSHGALAGRSTDTQYF. The CDR3 DNA follows: TGCGCCAGCAGCCACGGCGCTCTAGCGGGGAGGAGCACAGATACGCAGTATTTT.